This entry describes one T cell receptor (beta chain). This record belongs to a study of blood T cell repertoires in COVID-19. Study-wide background: Both acute and convalescent COVID-19 samples were obtained from the United States, Italy and Spain. In each case, the material was cDNA or gDNA derived from T cells, B-cell-depleted T cells, or PBMCs.

As processed by the authors: Researchers report that nucleated cell counts were estimated from reference gene primer amplification. Assay: immunoSEQ multiplex PCR; the TCRdb copy retains only in-frame clones and omits some. V and J calls and clone size come straight from that table; D and trimming were deduced from the DNA. The sample includes some 230,000 clones, roughly four fifths seen only once; the top ten take around 7%. The CDR3 covers 13 residues. Germline values: CDR1 SGHVS, CDR2 FQNEAQ. V lost 1 base and J 5 bases, leaving 6 bases between the germline ends. Sequences were obtained from peripheral blood. The source is a woman aged 50 to 60 with acute or convalescent COVID-19. The chain employs TRBV7-8 and TRBJ2-1, with no clear D. The CDR3 coding sequence is TGTGCCAGCAGCTTAGTTTTAGACAATGAGCAGTTCTTC. Translated, it gives CASSLVLDNEQFF.